The 18 T cell receptor beta chains presented below share a single source sample, sequenced in a study of cytomegalovirus exposure and HLA in healthy donors. The PCR ran on 60 Vbeta and 13 Jbeta primers. The assay was immunoSEQ multiplex PCR, and TCRdb's table has in-frame clones only and misses some. The table lists 150,000 to 200,000 clones, over 70% of them singletons. The sequenced sample was PBMCs. Every receptor here comes from a male donor in good health and CMV-seronegative.

The V gene is TRBV6-5, the J gene TRBJ2-7; 7 bases fit TRBD1. The germline V gene encodes CDR1 MNHEY and CDR2 SVGAGI. With 4 bases clipped from V and 1 base from J, the junction kept 10 bases outside the gene matches. This CDR3 spans 16 amino acids. This chain's CDR3 is CASSSKGTANSYEQYF. The CDR3 DNA reads as TGTGCCAGCAGTTCTAAAGGGACAGCAAATTCCTACGAGCAGTACTTC.

A note on this clone: The same CDR3 can be traced to other DNA sequences in this sample. The chain links TRBV6-5 to TRBJ1-1; 7 bases are shared with TRBD1. CDR3 length equals 14 residues. Germline CDR1 reads MNHEY; CDR2 reads SVGAGI. The V segment lost 0 bases and the J segment 5 bases; nucleotides outside the gene matches: 3. In DNA form, the CDR3 reads TGTGCCAGCAGTTACTCTCCAGGGGGGACTGAAGCTTTCTTT. Translated, it gives CASSYSPGGTEAFF.

The genes are TRBV5-4 and TRBJ1-4; 10 nucleotides line up with TRBD1. In germline, CDR1 is SGHNT, CDR2 YYREEE (reference sequence). V was pared by 3 bases and J by 8 bases, with 4 bases of the junction left unmatched. The CDR3 extends over 14 amino acids. The CDR3 here is CASSWTGGNEKLFF. DNA of the CDR3: TGTGCCAGCAGCTGGACAGGGGGTAACGAAAAACTGTTTTTT.

The V call is TRBV5-4, the J call TRBJ2-5; weak D call: TRBD2 (5 bases). Trimming stripped 4 bases from V and 3 bases from J, with 13 bases between. The CDR3 sequence is 14 residues long. Germline CDR1 and CDR2: SGHNT and YYREEE (reference sequence). This chain's CDR3 is CASSGGLLKETQYF. For the CDR3, the DNA is TGTGCCAGCAGCGGAGGATTACTGAAAGAGACCCAGTACTTC.

The rearrangement links TRBV15 to TRBJ2-2, with unresolved D. This CDR3 region has 12 residues. Germline-derived CDR1 and CDR2 are LNHNV and YYDKDF (reference sequence). V shed 5 bases and J shed 6 bases, with 7 bases lying between them. This chain's CDR3 is CATSSPAGELFF. The CDR3 DNA reads TGTGCCACCAGCTCCCCCGCCGGGGAGCTGTTTTTT.

This rearrangement joins TRBV7-9 to TRBJ2-7; D call uncertain. Trimming cost V 2 bases and J 0 bases, with 11 bases left between them. Looked up from germline, CDR1 is SEHNR and CDR2 is FQNEAQ (reference sequence). The CDR3 extends over 15 amino acids. CDR3 nucleotides: TGTGCCAGCAGCTTATGGGCGCTTAGCTCCTACGAGCAGTACTTC. Its protein is CASSLWALSSYEQYF.

This clone showed up just a few times. This rearrangement joins TRBV7-7 to TRBJ2-4, with 8 bases identical to TRBD2. The V gene's germline CDR1 is SSHAT and CDR2 FNYEAQ (reference sequence). V trimming: 4 bases; J trimming: 1 base; junction bases outside the gene matches: 21. The CDR3 totals 21 residues. In DNA, the CDR3 is TGTGCCAGCAGCTCGGGGATTAGAAGCGGGAGTGTTGAGTTGGCCAAAAACATTCAGTACTTC. Amino acids: CASSSGIRSGSVELAKNIQYF.

V and J are TRBV4-1 and TRBJ2-7; 7 bases are shared with TRBD1. The CDR3 covers 16 residues. V trimming: 4 bases; J trimming: 7 bases; junction bases outside the gene matches: 16. Germline CDR1 reads MGHRA; CDR2 reads YSYEKL. CDR3 residues: CASSRHPGTAAEEQYF. The DNA for the CDR3 is TGCGCCAGCAGCCGTCATCCGGGGACAGCGGCGGAAGAGCAGTACTTC.

The rearrangement links TRBV7-8 to TRBJ2-3, with D possibly being TRBD2 (6 bases). Germline lookup yields CDR1 SGHVS and CDR2 FQNEAQ. With 4 bases removed from V and 0 bases from J, the gap between germline ends came to 23 bases. The CDR3 is 19 amino acids. CDR3 region: CASSSAWSGRDPSTDTQYF. The CDR3 DNA follows: TGTGCCAGCAGCTCCGCCTGGAGCGGGCGGGACCCTAGCACAGATACGCAGTATTTT.

This clone was counted only a few times. CDR3 DNA: TGCGCCAGCAGCCCCCTCGCCGGACTAGCGAGGTACAATGAGCAGTTCTTC. This codes for CASSPLAGLARYNEQFF. V usage is TRBV4-1 and J usage is TRBJ2-1, with 9 bases lining up with TRBD2. CDR1 is MGHRA and CDR2 is YSYEKL in the germline V gene. V was pared by 4 bases and J by 4 bases, with 11 bases of the junction left unmatched. This CDR3 comprises 17 residues.

J is TRBJ1-2 and V is TRBV7-5; the D call of TRBD1 is as the table states it, not checked on the DNA. TRBV7-5 is annotated as a pseudogene. The CDR3 is 16 residues long. CDR3 sequence: CVRSLDTGGANYGYTF. DNA for the CDR3: TGTGTCAGAAGCTTAGACACAGGGGGAGCTAACTATGGCTACACCTTC.

This clone was detected only a few times. The chain combines TRBV29-1 with TRBJ1-2; possible D gene TRBD1, 5 bases. CDR3 length: 14 amino acids. In germline, CDR1 is SQVTM, CDR2 ANQGSEA. Trimming took 1 base from V and 4 from J, leaving 13 bases between them. The CDR3 reads CSVEVTDPSYGYTF. In DNA form, the CDR3 reads TGCAGCGTTGAAGTGACAGATCCCTCCTATGGCTACACCTTC.

The V call is TRBV18, the J call TRBJ1-6; 7 positions match TRBD1. Germline assignment: CDR1 KGHSH and CDR2 LQKENI. The CDR3 is 15 residues long. J gave up 6 bases and V 4 bases, and 6 bases lay outside the gene matches. The CDR3 DNA sequence: TGTGCCAGCTCACGTACAGGACAGGTTAATTCACCCCTCCACTTT. Translating it yields CASSRTGQVNSPLHF.

This chain uses TRBV2 with TRBJ1-4; weak D call: TRBD1 (6 bases). Germline CDR1 SNHLY, CDR2 FYNNEI. The CDR3 runs 16 residues. Trimming took off 8 bases at V and 6 bases at J, with 22 bases between the two ends. In DNA form, the CDR3 reads TGTGCCAGCTGCACTCAAACGGGACATCTAGATGAAAAACTGTTTTTT. It codes for CASCTQTGHLDEKLFF.

The chain carries TRBV30 and TRBJ1-5; D gene uncertain. Germline-derived CDR1 and CDR2 are GTSNPN and SVGIG (reference sequence). V lost 3 bases and J 6 bases, leaving 9 bases between the germline ends. CDR3 size: 12 residues. The CDR3 DNA reads TGTGCCTGGAGGCGCCCCGGTCAGCCCCAGCATTTT. It translates to CAWRRPGQPQHF.

J is TRBJ1-1 and V is TRBV6-1, with a weak D call TRBD1 (5 bases). Germline assignment: CDR1 MNHNS and CDR2 SASEGT. Trimming removed 5 bases from V and 7 bases from J, with 11 bases in between. The CDR3 consists of 12 residues. This CDR3 is CASSFGAGEAFF. The DNA of the CDR3 is TGTGCCAGCAGTTTTGGGGCTGGTGAAGCTTTCTTT.

J is TRBJ2-1 and V is TRBV13; 7 positions match TRBD1. Germline CDR1 reads PRHDT; CDR2 reads FYEKMQ (reference sequence). With V trimmed by 5 bases and J by 8 bases, 6 bases remained unmatched. The length of the CDR3 is 13 residues. The CDR3 DNA follows: TGTGCCAGCAGCCACCGACAGGGCGATGAGCAGTTCTTC. Residues: CASSHRQGDEQFF. Full variable domain (rest looked up from reference TRBV13 and TRBJ2-1): AAGVIQSPRHLIKEKRETATLKCYPIPRHDTVYWYQQGPGQDPQFLISFYEKMQSDKGSIPDRFSAQQFSDYHSELNMSSLELGDSALYFCASSHRQGDEQFFGPGTRLTVL.

The CDR3 sequence is CASSDIGNRGPAGYTF. For the CDR3, the DNA is TGCGCCAGCAGTGATATTGGAAACAGGGGGCCGGCTGGCTACACCTTC. The V gene is TRBV10-2, the J gene TRBJ1-2; 9 nucleotides align to TRBD1. The CDR3 runs 16 residues. Trimming took 3 bases from V and 7 from J; bases not matched to a gene: 12. Germline-derived CDR1 and CDR2 are WSHSY and SAAADI.